The rows below give T cell receptor beta chains drawn from one sample of a study of T cell responses to AZD1222 COVID-19 vaccine. The protocol was immunoSEQ multiplex PCR, while the TCRdb copy is restricted to in-frame clones and leaves out a portion. The sample holds roughly 80,000 clones, around 93% seen once. Material: peripheral blood, obtained 28 days after the second AZD1222 dose. These receptors all stem from an adult who received the AZD1222 COVID-19 vaccine. The CDR3 runs from the conserved cysteine through the conserved F or W. Each record gives: J gene, clone size, V gene, D gene, CDR3 protein, CDR3 DNA. D genes are given only for firm matches. A row's size may be missing; if present it is once, few, many or a size class.

j_gene: TRBJ1-3; abundance: .; v_gene: TRBV7-4; d_gene: TRBD1; CDR3aa: CASSRGRRDRGSGNTIYF; CDR3nt: TGTGCCAGCAGCCGAGGGCGACGGGACAGGGGTTCGGGAAACACCATATATTTT
j_gene: TRBJ2-7; abundance: .; v_gene: TRBV20-1; d_gene: TRBD1; CDR3aa: CSASRQGGSYEQYF; CDR3nt: TGCAGTGCTAGTCGACAGGGGGGCTCCTACGAGCAGTACTTC
j_gene: TRBJ2-7; abundance: .; v_gene: TRBV5-1; d_gene: .; CDR3aa: CASSPDGTYEQYF; CDR3nt: TGCGCCAGCAGCCCGGACGGGACCTACGAGCAGTACTTC
j_gene: TRBJ1-2; abundance: once; v_gene: TRBV28; d_gene: .; CDR3aa: CASSWENYGYTF; CDR3nt: TGTGCCAGCAGTTGGGAAAACTATGGCTACACCTTC
j_gene: TRBJ1-4; abundance: .; v_gene: TRBV5-1; d_gene: TRBD1; CDR3aa: CASSLWTGDKLFF; CDR3nt: TGCGCCAGCAGCTTGTGGACAGGGGACAAACTGTTTTTT
j_gene: TRBJ2-7; abundance: .; v_gene: TRBV5-1; d_gene: TRBD2; CDR3aa: CASSLEGTSSAYEQYF; CDR3nt: TGCGCCAGCAGCTTGGAGGGGACTAGTTCAGCCTACGAGCAGTACTTC
j_gene: TRBJ2-7; abundance: .; v_gene: TRBV2; d_gene: .; CDR3aa: CASNDRTYEQYF; CDR3nt: TGTGCCAGCAACGACAGAACTTACGAGCAGTACTTC
j_gene: TRBJ1-2; abundance: .; v_gene: TRBV5-1; d_gene: TRBD1; CDR3aa: CASSPTGQGYGYTF; CDR3nt: TGCGCCAGCAGCCCTACGGGACAGGGATATGGCTACACCTTC
j_gene: TRBJ2-5; abundance: .; v_gene: TRBV7-8; d_gene: .; CDR3aa: CASSPMGVETQYF; CDR3nt: TGTGCCAGCAGCCCGATGGGAGTGGAGACCCAGTACTTC
j_gene: TRBJ2-1; abundance: .; v_gene: TRBV9; d_gene: TRBD2; CDR3aa: CASSGSGTSQYNEQFF; CDR3nt: TGTGCCAGCAGCGGCTCCGGGACTAGTCAATACAATGAGCAGTTCTTC
j_gene: TRBJ2-2; abundance: once; v_gene: TRBV5-1; d_gene: TRBD1; CDR3aa: CASSLGTGGRTGELFF; CDR3nt: TGCGCCAGCAGCTTGGGGACAGGGGGCCGAACCGGGGAGCTGTTTTTT
j_gene: TRBJ1-1; abundance: .; v_gene: TRBV29-1; d_gene: TRBD1; CDR3aa: CSVRTGVNTEAFF; CDR3nt: TGCAGCGTGAGGACAGGGGTGAACACTGAAGCTTTCTTT
j_gene: TRBJ2-1; abundance: .; v_gene: TRBV28; d_gene: TRBD1; CDR3aa: CASSLAGDRDRGEQFF; CDR3nt: TGTGCCAGCAGTTTGGCAGGGGACAGGGACAGAGGGGAGCAGTTCTTC
j_gene: TRBJ1-5; abundance: .; v_gene: TRBV19; d_gene: .; CDR3aa: CASSIPAGQQPQHF; CDR3nt: TGTGCCAGTAGTATCCCGGCAGGGCAACAGCCCCAGCATTTT
j_gene: TRBJ1-4; abundance: .; v_gene: TRBV7-6; d_gene: TRBD1; CDR3aa: CASSGQATTNEKLFF; CDR3nt: TGTGCCAGCAGTGGACAGGCTACAACTAATGAAAAACTGTTTTTT
j_gene: TRBJ1-4; abundance: .; v_gene: TRBV19; d_gene: TRBD1; CDR3aa: CASSGQGTTNEKLFF; CDR3nt: TGTGCCAGTAGTGGACAGGGGACAACTAATGAAAAACTGTTTTTT
j_gene: TRBJ1-2; abundance: .; v_gene: TRBV4-2; d_gene: .; CDR3aa: CASSQDGGQTNYGYTF; CDR3nt: TGTGCCAGCAGCCAAGATGGGGGGCAGACTAACTATGGCTACACCTTC
j_gene: TRBJ2-2; abundance: .; v_gene: TRBV3-1/TRBV3-2; d_gene: TRBD2; CDR3aa: CASSQEIYGRDTGELFF; CDR3nt: TGTGCCAGCAGCCAAGAAATTTACGGGAGGGACACCGGGGAGCTGTTTTTT
j_gene: TRBJ1-2; abundance: .; v_gene: TRBV3-1/TRBV3-2; d_gene: TRBD1; CDR3aa: CASSQGSRAGGRGYTF; CDR3nt: TGTGCCAGCAGCCAAGGGAGTCGGGCAGGGGGCAGGGGCTACACCTTC
j_gene: TRBJ1-5; abundance: once; v_gene: TRBV7-6; d_gene: .; CDR3aa: CASSRSTGLNQPQHF; CDR3nt: TGTGCCAGCAGCCGTTCCACAGGGCTAAATCAGCCCCAGCATTTT
j_gene: TRBJ1-5; abundance: .; v_gene: TRBV7-9; d_gene: .; CDR3aa: CASIATDGDNQPQHF; CDR3nt: TGTGCCAGCATCGCTACGGATGGGGACAATCAGCCCCAGCATTTT
j_gene: TRBJ1-1; abundance: .; v_gene: TRBV12-3/TRBV12-4; d_gene: .; CDR3aa: CASRHSTQPAFF; CDR3nt: TGTGCCAGCAGACACTCGACACAACCTGCTTTCTTT
j_gene: TRBJ2-1; abundance: .; v_gene: TRBV2; d_gene: .; CDR3aa: CASNRERNEQFF; CDR3nt: TGTGCCAGCAATCGGGAGCGAAATGAGCAGTTCTTC
j_gene: TRBJ1-2; abundance: .; v_gene: TRBV28; d_gene: .; CDR3aa: CASSSVRGYTF; CDR3nt: TGTGCCAGCAGTAGTGTCAGAGGCTACACCTTC
j_gene: TRBJ2-2; abundance: .; v_gene: TRBV9; d_gene: TRBD2; CDR3aa: CASSVGGGPNTGELFF; CDR3nt: TGTGCCAGCAGCGTAGGCGGGGGGCCTAACACCGGGGAGCTGTTTTTT
j_gene: TRBJ2-2; abundance: .; v_gene: TRBV19; d_gene: TRBD2; CDR3aa: CASSPSGRGPGELFF; CDR3nt: TGTGCCAGTAGTCCCAGCGGGAGAGGTCCCGGGGAGCTGTTTTTT
j_gene: TRBJ1-5; abundance: .; v_gene: TRBV7-9; d_gene: TRBD1; CDR3aa: CASSFGGTDNSNQPQHF; CDR3nt: TGTGCCAGCAGCTTCGGAGGGACAGATAATAGCAATCAGCCCCAGCATTTT
j_gene: TRBJ2-1; abundance: .; v_gene: TRBV27; d_gene: .; CDR3aa: CASSLFLGSGEVEQFF; CDR3nt: TGTGCCAGCAGTCTCTTTTTGGGGTCGGGAGAGGTTGAGCAGTTCTTC
j_gene: TRBJ2-1; abundance: .; v_gene: TRBV19; d_gene: .; CDR3aa: CASSNRASEQFF; CDR3nt: TGTGCCAGTAGTAACAGGGCAAGTGAGCAGTTCTTC
j_gene: TRBJ2-7; abundance: .; v_gene: TRBV18; d_gene: TRBD1; CDR3aa: CASSPTGVDREQYF; CDR3nt: TGTGCCAGCTCACCGACAGGGGTTGATAGGGAGCAGTACTTC
j_gene: TRBJ2-3; abundance: once; v_gene: TRBV10-3; d_gene: TRBD2; CDR3aa: CAIASGGLTDTQYF; CDR3nt: TGTGCCATTGCTAGCGGGGGCCTCACAGATACGCAGTATTTT
j_gene: TRBJ2-3; abundance: .; v_gene: TRBV7-3; d_gene: .; CDR3aa: CASSYQGSYTDTQYF; CDR3nt: TGTGCCAGCAGCTACCAAGGGTCCTACACAGATACGCAGTATTTT
j_gene: TRBJ2-2; abundance: .; v_gene: TRBV28; d_gene: TRBD2; CDR3aa: CASSLIAGVNTGELFF; CDR3nt: TGTGCCAGCAGTTTAATCGCGGGAGTGAACACCGGGGAGCTGTTTTTT
j_gene: TRBJ2-2; abundance: few; v_gene: TRBV14; d_gene: .; CDR3aa: CASSRSGLANTGELFF; CDR3nt: TGTGCCAGCAGCCGGTCAGGGCTCGCGAACACCGGGGAGCTGTTTTTT
j_gene: TRBJ1-2; abundance: .; v_gene: TRBV7-9; d_gene: .; CDR3aa: CASSTQSGSYGYTF; CDR3nt: TGTGCCAGCAGCACCCAGAGCGGGTCTTATGGCTACACCTTC
j_gene: TRBJ2-5; abundance: .; v_gene: TRBV19; d_gene: .; CDR3aa: CASSPGLALTQYF; CDR3nt: TGTGCCAGTAGTCCGGGCCTAGCTTTGACCCAGTACTTC
j_gene: TRBJ2-3; abundance: .; v_gene: TRBV24-1; d_gene: .; CDR3aa: CATSDPSAAQQFSTDTQYF; CDR3nt: TGTGCCACCAGTGATCCTTCAGCGGCACAACAGTTTAGCACAGATACGCAGTATTTT
j_gene: TRBJ2-1; abundance: .; v_gene: TRBV11-3; d_gene: TRBD1; CDR3aa: CASSFPGQGAEQFF; CDR3nt: TGTGCCAGCAGCTTTCCGGGACAGGGGGCTGAGCAGTTCTTC
j_gene: TRBJ1-4; abundance: .; v_gene: TRBV4-3; d_gene: TRBD1; CDR3aa: CASSRGQGYNEKLFF; CDR3nt: TGCGCCAGCAGCCGAGGACAGGGGTATAATGAAAAACTGTTTTTT